The sample holds a few counts of the clone carrying this T cell receptor beta chain. The data were taken from a study of blood T cell repertoires in COVID-19. Background on the study: Spain, Italy and the United States supplied samples that represented acute and convalescent COVID-19. In each case, the material was cDNA or gDNA derived from T cells, B-cell-depleted T cells, or PBMCs.

Germline V gene lookup returns CDR1 SGHAT and CDR2 FQNNGV. Trimming cost V 5 bases and J 4 bases, with 14 bases left between them. The CDR3 has 14 amino acids. As processed by the authors: Reference gene primer amplification yielded estimated nucleated cell counts. Only in-frame clones appear in the TCRdb table, and some are missing; sequencing was by immunoSEQ multiplex PCR. The DNA was the basis for D and trimming; V, J and clone size are from that table. Of some 150,000 clones in the sample, approximately 80% were seen once. The rearrangement links TRBV11-2 to TRBJ1-1; D possibly corresponds to TRBD1 (5 bases). The TCR originated in a human donor in a cohort sampled during active COVID-19. The sequenced sample was peripheral blood. This CDR3 reads CASSPTRGGTEAFF. In nucleotides, the CDR3 is TGTGCCAGCAGCCCGACTCGGGGGGGCACTGAAGCTTTCTTT. Full variable domain (missing parts from reference TRBV11-2 and TRBJ1-1): EAGVAQSPRYKIIEKRQSVAFWCNPISGHATLYWYQQILGQGPKLLIQFQNNGVVDDSQLPKDRFSAERLKGVDSTLKIQPAKLEDSAVYLCASSPTRGGTEAFFGQGTRLTVV.